This TCR beta chain was captured by sequencing in a study of blood T cell repertoires in COVID-19. Study at large: The origin of the acute and convalescent COVID-19 samples was the United States, Italy and Spain. T cells, B-cell-depleted T cells, or PBMCs supplied cDNA or gDNA.

Study processing details: From reference gene primer amplification, estimates of nucleated cell counts were derived. The table came from immunoSEQ multiplex PCR; TCRdb's copy has only in-frame clones and leaves some out. The V and J calls and clone size were taken over from that table, and D and trimming were inferred from the DNA. The table has more than 95,000 clones, around 90% seen once. The CDR3 is 13 residues long. Losses at the gene ends were 4 bases for V and 8 bases for J; bases not matched to a gene: 5. Germline V CDR1 and CDR2: SGHNT, YYREEE (reference sequence). Sequencing was performed on peripheral blood. The chain recombines TRBV5-4 with TRBJ1-4; 7 bases fit TRBD1. This receptor was taken from a human donor in a cohort sampled during active COVID-19. The CDR3 DNA sequence: TGTGCCAGCAGCCCACAGGGGAGGGAAAAACTGTTTTTT. The encoded protein is CASSPQGREKLFF.